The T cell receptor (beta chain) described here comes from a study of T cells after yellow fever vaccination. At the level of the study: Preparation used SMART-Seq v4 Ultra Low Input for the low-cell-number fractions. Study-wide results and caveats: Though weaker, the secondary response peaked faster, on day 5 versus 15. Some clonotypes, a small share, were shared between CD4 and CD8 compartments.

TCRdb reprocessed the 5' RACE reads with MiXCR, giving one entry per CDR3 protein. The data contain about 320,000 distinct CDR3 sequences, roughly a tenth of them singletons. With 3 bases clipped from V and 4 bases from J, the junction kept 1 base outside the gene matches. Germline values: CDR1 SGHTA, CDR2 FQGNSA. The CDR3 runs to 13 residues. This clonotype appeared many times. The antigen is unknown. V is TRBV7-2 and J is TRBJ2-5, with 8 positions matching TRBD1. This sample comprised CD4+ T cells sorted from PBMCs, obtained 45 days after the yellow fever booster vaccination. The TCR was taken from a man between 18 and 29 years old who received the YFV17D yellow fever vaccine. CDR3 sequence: CASSFQGAETQYF. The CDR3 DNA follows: TGTGCCAGCAGCTTTCAGGGGGCAGAGACCCAGTACTTC.